The clone carrying this T cell receptor (beta chain) was recorded many times. Its antigen is not identified. This sample is drawn from a study of T cells in Graves' hyperthyroidism and ophthalmopathy. Findings and limits, study-wide: In the blood, most expanded thyroid clonotypes above 0.001 appeared as well.

The germline V and J ends were trimmed by 5 bases and 2 bases, with 12 bases remaining between them. There are 14 residues in the CDR3. Germline V gene lookup returns CDR1 WNHNN and CDR2 SYGVQD (reference sequence). Amplification of TCR beta CDR3 regions was performed using RNA transcripts as template. With the HTBI primer set, the TCR CDR3 went through a first round of RT-PCR. TCRdb reprocessed the multiplex PCR reads with MiXCR, giving one entry per CDR3 protein. The sample records about 570,000 distinct CDR3 sequences, under 60% being singletons. This clonotype originated in an adult woman with Graves' disease, either hyperthyroidism or ophthalmopathy (not recorded which). V usage is TRBV10-1 and J usage is TRBJ2-5; the D is unclear. The material sequenced was peripheral blood or thyroid tissue (not recorded which). The CDR3 here is CASSSGPQQETQYF. CDR3 bases: TGCGCCAGCAGTTCTGGGCCTCAACAAGAGACCCAGTACTTC.